This T cell receptor beta chain was sequenced for a study of response to subunit inactivated influenza vaccine. This clonotype was detected a few times. Using its own MiXCR run on the RT-PCR reads, TCRdb lists one record per CDR3 protein. The sample holds around 850,000 distinct CDR3 sequences, about a fifth seen once. Germline V gene data show CDR1 as SGHTA and CDR2 as FQGTGA. The CDR3 contains 15 residues. V gave up 4 bases and J gave up 3 bases, with 14 bases separating them. This clonotype was sampled from a man in his fifties who received an inactivated influenza vaccine. J is TRBJ2-3 and V is TRBV7-3; D possibly corresponds to TRBD2 (5 bases). The material sequenced was PBMCs from blood, taken 5 days after vaccination. CDR3 loop: CASSSDAQRTDTQYF. CDR3 in DNA: TGTGCCAGCAGCTCCGATGCCCAGCGGACAGATACGCAGTATTTT.